The 5 T cell receptor beta chains below all came from one sample that was sequenced in a study of control samples from healthy donors and cancer patients. Produced via immunoSEQ multiplex PCR; TCRdb's table is partial and in-frame only. This sample yields roughly 120,000 clones, of which around 87% are seen a single time; around 1.1% belongs to the top ten. The sequencing input was PBMCs. These receptors were obtained from a woman between 45 and 65 years old with colorectal cancer.

J is TRBJ2-2 and V is TRBV10-1; D unresolved. V shed 2 bases and J shed 4 bases, with 8 bases lying between them. This CDR3 region has 14 residues. CDR1 is WNHNN and CDR2 is SYGVQD in the germline V gene (reference sequence). The CDR3 sequence is CASSEAGPTGELFF. The CDR3 DNA is TGCGCCAGCAGTGAGGCAGGACCCACCGGGGAGCTGTTTTTT.

This chain joins TRBV7-9 and TRBJ1-5, with 9 bases aligning to TRBD1. This CDR3 is built from 15 residues. V lost 6 bases, J lost 6 bases, and 9 bases stayed unmatched. In germline, CDR1 is SEHNR, CDR2 FQNEAQ (reference sequence). The CDR3 reads CASSQGGDRAQPQHF. The DNA of the CDR3 is TGTGCCAGCAGTCAGGGAGGGGACAGGGCTCAGCCCCAGCATTTT.

This chain connects TRBV10-2 to TRBJ1-1; 8 bases align to TRBD1. The CDR3 has 15 residues. The germline CDR1 and CDR2 sequences are WSHSY and SAAADI. V gave up 8 bases and J gave up 4 bases; unmatched junction bases: 12. The CDR3 spells CASRSAGGAGTEAFF. CDR3 in DNA: TGCGCCAGCCGATCAGCAGGGGGCGCGGGCACTGAAGCTTTCTTT.

The rearrangement links TRBV5-5 to TRBJ1-4; 9 positions agree with TRBD1. CDR3 length: 15 residues. From germline, CDR1 is SGHKS and CDR2 YYEKEE (reference sequence). J was trimmed by 7 bases and V by 6 bases; bases with no gene match: 10. Written as DNA, the CDR3 is TGTGCCAGCACACAACCCGGGACAGGGAGTGAAAAACTGTTTTTT. Its protein is CASTQPGTGSEKLFF.

This chain's CDR3 is CASNQDRDGYGYTF. DNA for the CDR3: TGTGCCAGTAACCAGGACAGGGATGGCTATGGCTACACCTTC. The chain is built from TRBV19 and TRBJ1-2, with 8 bases aligning to TRBD1. Germline V CDR1 and CDR2: LNHDA, SQIVND (reference sequence). The CDR3 contains 14 residues. V shed 7 bases, J shed 4 bases, and the junction held 8 bases outside the gene matches.